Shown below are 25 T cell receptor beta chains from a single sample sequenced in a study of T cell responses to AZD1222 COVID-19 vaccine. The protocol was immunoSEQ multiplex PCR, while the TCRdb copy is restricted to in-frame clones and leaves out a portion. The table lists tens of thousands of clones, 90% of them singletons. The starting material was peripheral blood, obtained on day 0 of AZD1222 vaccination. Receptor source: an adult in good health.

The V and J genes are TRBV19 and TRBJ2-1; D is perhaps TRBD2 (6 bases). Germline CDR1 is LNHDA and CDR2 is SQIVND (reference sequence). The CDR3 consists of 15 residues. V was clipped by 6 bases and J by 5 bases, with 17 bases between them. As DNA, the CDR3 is TGTGCCAGTAGGTTTGGCGGGGCCCTAAACAATGAGCAGTTCTTC. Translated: CASRFGGALNNEQFF.

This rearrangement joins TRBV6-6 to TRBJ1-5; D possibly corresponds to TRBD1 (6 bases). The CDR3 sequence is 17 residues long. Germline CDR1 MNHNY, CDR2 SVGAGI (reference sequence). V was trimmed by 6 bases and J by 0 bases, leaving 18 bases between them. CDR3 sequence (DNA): TGTGCCAGCAGACGAACCCATACAGGGTATAGCAATCAGCCCCAGCATTTT. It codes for CASRRTHTGYSNQPQHF.

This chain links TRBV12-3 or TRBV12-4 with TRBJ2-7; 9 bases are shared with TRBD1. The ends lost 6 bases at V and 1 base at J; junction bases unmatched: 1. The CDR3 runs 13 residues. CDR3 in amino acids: CASRGTGSYEQYF. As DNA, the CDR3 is TGTGCCAGCAGGGGGACAGGGTCCTACGAGCAGTACTTC.

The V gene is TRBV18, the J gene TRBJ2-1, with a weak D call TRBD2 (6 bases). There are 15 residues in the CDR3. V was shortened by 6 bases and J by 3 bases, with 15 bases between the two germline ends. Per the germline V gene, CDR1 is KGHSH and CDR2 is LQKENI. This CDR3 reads CASSPPGTFYNEQFF. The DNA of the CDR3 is TGTGCCAGCTCGCCGCCCGGGACTTTCTACAATGAGCAGTTCTTC.

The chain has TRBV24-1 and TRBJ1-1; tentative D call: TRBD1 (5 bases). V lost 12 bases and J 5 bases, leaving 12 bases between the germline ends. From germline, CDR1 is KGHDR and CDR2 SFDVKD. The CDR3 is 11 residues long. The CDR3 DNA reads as TGTGCCCATGTCGGGGGAACTGAAGCTTTCTTT. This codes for CAHVGGTEAFF.

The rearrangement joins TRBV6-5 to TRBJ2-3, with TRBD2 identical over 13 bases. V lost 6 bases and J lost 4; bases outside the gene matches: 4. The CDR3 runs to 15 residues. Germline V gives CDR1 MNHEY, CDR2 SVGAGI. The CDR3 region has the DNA TGTGCCAGCAGATCGACTAGCGGGGGGTCAGATACGCAGTATTTT. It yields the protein CASRSTSGGSDTQYF.

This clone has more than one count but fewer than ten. In nucleotides, the CDR3 is TGTGCTAGTGGTGCGGGGACAGGGGGCCAGCACACCTTC. It yields the protein CASGAGTGGQHTF. The genes are TRBV12-5 and TRBJ1-2; 12 bases fit TRBD1. Trimming cost V 5 bases and J 12 bases; bases outside gene matches: 7. The CDR3 length is 13 residues. Per the germline V gene, CDR1 is LGHNT and CDR2 is FRNRAP.

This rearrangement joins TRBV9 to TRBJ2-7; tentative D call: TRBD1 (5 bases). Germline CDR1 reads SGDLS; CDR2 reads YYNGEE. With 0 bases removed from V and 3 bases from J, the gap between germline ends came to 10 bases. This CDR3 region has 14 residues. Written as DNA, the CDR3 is TGTGCCAGCAGCGTAGGGGAAAGGGGCTACGAGCAGTACTTC. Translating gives CASSVGERGYEQYF.

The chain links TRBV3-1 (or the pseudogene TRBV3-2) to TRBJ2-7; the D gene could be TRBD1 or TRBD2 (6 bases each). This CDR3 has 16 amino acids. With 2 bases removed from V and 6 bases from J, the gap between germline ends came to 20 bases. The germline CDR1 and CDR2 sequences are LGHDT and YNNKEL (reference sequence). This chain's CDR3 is CASSQLLAGGLTEQYF. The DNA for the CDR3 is TGTGCCAGCAGCCAACTTCTCGCCGGGGGCCTCACCGAGCAGTACTTC.

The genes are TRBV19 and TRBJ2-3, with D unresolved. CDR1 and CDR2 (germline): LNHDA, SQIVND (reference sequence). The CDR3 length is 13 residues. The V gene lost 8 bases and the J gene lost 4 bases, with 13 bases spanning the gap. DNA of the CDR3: TGTGCCAGTGGCCGGCAAGGTCCAGATACGCAGTATTTT. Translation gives CASGRQGPDTQYF.

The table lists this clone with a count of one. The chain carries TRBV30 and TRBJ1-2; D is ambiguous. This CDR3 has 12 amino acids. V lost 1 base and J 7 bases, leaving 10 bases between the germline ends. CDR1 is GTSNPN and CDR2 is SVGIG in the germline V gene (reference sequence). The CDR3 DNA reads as TGTGCCTGGAGTGAGGCATGGGGTGGCTACACCTTC. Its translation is CAWSEAWGGYTF.

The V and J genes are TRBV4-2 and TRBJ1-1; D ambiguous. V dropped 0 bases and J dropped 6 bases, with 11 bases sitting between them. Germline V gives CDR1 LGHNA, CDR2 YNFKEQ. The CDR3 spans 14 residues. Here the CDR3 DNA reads TGTGCCAGCAGCCAAGATCTGGGTAAGTCTGAAGCTTTCTTT. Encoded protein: CASSQDLGKSEAFF.

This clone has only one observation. CDR3 amino acids: CASSAQSGDTGELFF. CDR3 sequence (DNA): TGTGCCAGCAGCGCTCAATCGGGGGACACCGGGGAGCTGTTTTTT. This sequence joins TRBV11-3 and TRBJ2-2; TRBD2 might be the D (6 bases). The V gene's germline CDR1 is SGHNT and CDR2 YENEEA. V shed 5 bases and J shed 3 bases, with 13 bases lying between them. This CDR3 comprises 15 residues.

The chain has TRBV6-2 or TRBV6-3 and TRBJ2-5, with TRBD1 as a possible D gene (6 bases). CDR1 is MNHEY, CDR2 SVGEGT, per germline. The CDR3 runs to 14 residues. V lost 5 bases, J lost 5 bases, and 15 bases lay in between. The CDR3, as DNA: TGTGCCAGCAGTCAGGGGACGCCCCTGGAGACCCAGTACTTC. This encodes CASSQGTPLETQYF.

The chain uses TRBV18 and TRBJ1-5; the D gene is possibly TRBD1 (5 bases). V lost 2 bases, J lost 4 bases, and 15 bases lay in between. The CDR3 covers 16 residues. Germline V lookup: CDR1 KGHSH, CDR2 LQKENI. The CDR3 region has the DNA TGTGCCAGCTCACCAGGCCCAGGGACCCAAAATCAGCCCCAGCATTTT. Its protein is CASSPGPGTQNQPQHF.

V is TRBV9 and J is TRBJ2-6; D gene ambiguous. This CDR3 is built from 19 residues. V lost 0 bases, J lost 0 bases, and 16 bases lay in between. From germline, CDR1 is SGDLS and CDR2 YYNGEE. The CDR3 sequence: CASSVVASGSSSGANVLTF. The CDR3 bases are TGTGCCAGCAGCGTAGTGGCTTCGGGTTCGAGCTCTGGGGCCAACGTCCTGACTTTC. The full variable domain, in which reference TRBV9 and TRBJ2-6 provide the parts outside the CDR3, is DSGVTQTPKHLITATGQRVTLRCSPRSGDLSVYWYQQSLDQGLQFLIQYYNGEERAKGNILERFSAQQFPDLHSELNLSSLELGDSALYFCASSVVASGSSSGANVLTFGAGSRLTVL.

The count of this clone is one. The CDR3 region has the DNA TGTGCCAGCAGCTCTGGGACCATCTATGGCTACACCTTC. Residues: CASSSGTIYGYTF. The chain couples TRBV7-9 to TRBJ1-2, with a weak D call TRBD1 (5 bases). The CDR3 extends over 13 amino acids. Germline assignment: CDR1 SEHNR and CDR2 FQNEAQ (reference sequence). V lost 4 bases and J 4 bases, leaving 10 bases between the germline ends.

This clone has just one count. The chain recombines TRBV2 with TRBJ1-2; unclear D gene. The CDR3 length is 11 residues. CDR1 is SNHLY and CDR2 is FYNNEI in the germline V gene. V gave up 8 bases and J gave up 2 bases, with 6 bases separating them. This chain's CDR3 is CASEENYGYTF. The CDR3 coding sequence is TGTGCCAGCGAAGAGAACTATGGCTACACCTTC.

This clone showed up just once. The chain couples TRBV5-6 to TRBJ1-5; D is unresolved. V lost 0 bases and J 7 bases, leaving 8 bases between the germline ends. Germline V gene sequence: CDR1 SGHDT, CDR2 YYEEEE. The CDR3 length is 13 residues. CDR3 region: CASSLGSWQPQHF. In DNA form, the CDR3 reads TGTGCCAGCAGCTTGGGGTCGTGGCAGCCCCAGCATTTT.

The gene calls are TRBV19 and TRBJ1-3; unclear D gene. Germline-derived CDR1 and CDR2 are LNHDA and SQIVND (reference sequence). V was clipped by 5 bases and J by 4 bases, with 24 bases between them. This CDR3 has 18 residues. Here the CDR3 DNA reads TGTGCCAGTAGTCCCCTACACCTGGTCGGGCAGATGGGAAACACCATATATTTT. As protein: CASSPLHLVGQMGNTIYF.

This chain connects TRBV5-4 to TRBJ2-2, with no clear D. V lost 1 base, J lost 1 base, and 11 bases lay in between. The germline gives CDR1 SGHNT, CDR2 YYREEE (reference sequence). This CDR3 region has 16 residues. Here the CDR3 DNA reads TGTGCCAGCAGCTTGTATTTTACAGTGAACACCGGGGAGCTGTTTTTT. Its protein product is CASSLYFTVNTGELFF. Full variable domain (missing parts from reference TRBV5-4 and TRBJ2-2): ETGVTQSPTHLIKTRGQQVTLRCSSQSGHNTVSWYQQALGQGPQFIFQYYREEENGRGNFPPRFSGLQFPNYSSELNVNALELDDSALYLCASSLYFTVNTGELFFGEGSRLTVL.

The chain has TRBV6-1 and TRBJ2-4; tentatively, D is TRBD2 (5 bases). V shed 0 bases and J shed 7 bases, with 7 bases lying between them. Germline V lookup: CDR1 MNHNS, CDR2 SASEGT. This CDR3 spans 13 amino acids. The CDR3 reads CASSEAPGNIQYF. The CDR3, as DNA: TGTGCCAGCAGTGAAGCGCCGGGGAACATTCAGTACTTC.

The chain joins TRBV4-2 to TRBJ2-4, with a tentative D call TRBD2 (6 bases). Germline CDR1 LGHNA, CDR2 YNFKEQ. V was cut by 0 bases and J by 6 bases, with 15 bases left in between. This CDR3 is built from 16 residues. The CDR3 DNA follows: TGTGCCAGCAGCCAAGATATGGAGGGTGCTTCAAACATTCAGTACTTC. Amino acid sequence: CASSQDMEGASNIQYF.

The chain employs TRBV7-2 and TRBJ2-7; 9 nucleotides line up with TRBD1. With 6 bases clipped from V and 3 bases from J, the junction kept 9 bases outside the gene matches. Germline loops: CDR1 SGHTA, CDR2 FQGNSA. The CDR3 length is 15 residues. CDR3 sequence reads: CASRHRDRAYYEQYF. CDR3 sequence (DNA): TGTGCCAGCAGACACCGGGACAGGGCCTACTACGAGCAGTACTTC.

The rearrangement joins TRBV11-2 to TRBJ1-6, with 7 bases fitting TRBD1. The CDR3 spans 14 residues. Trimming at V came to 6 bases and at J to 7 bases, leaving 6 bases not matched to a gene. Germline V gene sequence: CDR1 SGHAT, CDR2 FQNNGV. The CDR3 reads CASRIGTVNSPLHF. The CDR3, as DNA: TGTGCCAGCAGAATCGGGACAGTAAATTCACCCCTCCACTTT.